The clone carrying this T cell receptor (beta chain) has only a few counts. Its antigen is as yet unknown. This sample is part of a study of T cell repertoires in cytomegalovirus infection. Whole-study context: HLA-B-restricted CMV epitopes that are well studied, plus recently identified HLA-C-restricted ones, were used by the study. Public signatures in TCR beta pointed to CMV infection and matching HLA type. Findings of the study overall: CMV-specific TCR beta clonotypes restricted by HLA-C were the ones dominating the ex vivo response. Frequencies of public TCR beta families were cumulated, and this identified carriers of CMV plus the relevant HLA.

This CDR3 region has 18 residues. CDR1 and CDR2 from the germline V gene are SEHNR and FQNEAQ (reference sequence). The J segment lost 0 bases and the V segment lost 5 bases, leaving 9 bases of the junction unmatched. TCRdb independently ran MiXCR on the reads; one entry per CDR3 protein. The profile covers about 920,000 distinct CDR3 sequences, with 31% appearing a single time and around 15% taken by the ten largest. V and J are TRBV7-9 and TRBJ1-6; 8 bases fit TRBD1. The sequences come from cultured CD8+ T cells from PBMCs, collected from culture after CMV antigen stimulation. The source is a human donor in good health (CMV status not recorded). Some clones in this sample may be carry-over from other donors' samples. CDR3 in DNA: TGTGCCAGCAGCCAAGGACAGGGCGAAAGCTCCTATAATTCACCCCTCCACTTT. This encodes CASSQGQGESSYNSPLHF. Full variable domain (rest looked up from reference TRBV7-9 and TRBJ1-6): DTGVSQNPRHKITKRGQNVTFRCDPISEHNRLYWYRQTLGQGPEFLTYFQNEAQLEKSRLLSDRFSAERPKGSFSTLEIQRTEQGDSAMYLCASSQGQGESSYNSPLHFGNGTRLTVT.